The next 17 T cell receptor beta chains were all read from a single sample in a study of regulatory T cells in long-lasting Graves disease. The TCR beta library used iRepertoire HTBI primers with Arm-PCR amplification of CDR3. A single record per CDR3 protein comes from TCRdb applying MiXCR to the multiplex PCR reads. The profile shows under 300,000 distinct CDR3 sequences, around 19% of them singletons. Time point: newly diagnosed GD, antithyroid drugs for less than 3 months. Generation of the TCR library employed RNA extracted from PBMCs. These records were also assigned to another study, of T cells in Graves' hyperthyroidism and ophthalmopathy.

This specimen was peripheral blood mononuclear cells (PBMCs), taken at new diagnosis, from a patient treated with antithyroid drugs. The receptors originated from a woman in her 30s with Graves disease.

This clonotype appeared a single time. The CDR3 DNA reads as TGTGCCAGCAGTCCCACCTTGGTGGGTAGCTCTGGAAACACCATATATTTT. Its protein is CASSPTLVGSSGNTIYF. The chain carries TRBV6-1 and TRBJ1-3; D not certain. Trimming pared 5 bases from V and 0 bases from J, leaving 17 bases between. The CDR3 has 17 residues. Looked up from germline, CDR1 is MNHNS and CDR2 is SASEGT.

This clonotype was seen repeatedly, ten times or more. The V gene is TRBV3-1, the J gene TRBJ2-1; D is ambiguous. Germline V gene data show CDR1 as LGHDT and CDR2 as YNNKEL (reference sequence). The CDR3 is 13 amino acids. V was cut by 6 bases and J by 6 bases, with 12 bases left in between. In nucleotides, the CDR3 is TGTGCCAGCAGACCCCGGGTTGCCAATGAGCAGTTCTTC. This gives the protein CASRPRVANEQFF.

This clonotype was counted ten times or more. The chain uses TRBV20-1 and TRBJ1-2; 10 bases are shared with TRBD1. Trimming at V came to 8 bases and at J to 8 bases, leaving 14 bases not matched to a gene. Germline loops: CDR1 DFQATT, CDR2 SNEGSKA (reference sequence). The CDR3 runs to 14 residues. In DNA form, the CDR3 reads TGCAGTTCCGTTGGGGACAGGGGCGTTGGAGGCTACACCTTC. This encodes CSSVGDRGVGGYTF.

This clonotype was counted many times. The chain recombines TRBV25-1 with TRBJ2-5; no firm D call. The CDR3 runs to 13 residues. Trimming took off 4 bases at V and 0 bases at J, with 6 bases between the two ends. Germline assignment: CDR1 MGHDK and CDR2 SYGVNS. The CDR3 DNA reads TGTGCCAGCAGTGGGGAACACCAAGAGACCCAGTACTTC. Protein sequence: CASSGEHQETQYF. The complete variable domain, with remaining parts taken from reference TRBV25-1 and TRBJ2-5, reads EADIYQTPRYLVIGTGKKITLECSQTMGHDKMYWYQQDPGMELHLIHYSYGVNSTEKGDLSSESTVSRIRTEHFPLTLESARPSHTSQYLCASSGEHQETQYFGPGTRLLVL.

The table lists this clonotype with many counts. The V call is TRBV20-1, the J call TRBJ1-4; D is undetermined. The CDR3 has 14 residues. Germline CDR1 DFQATT, CDR2 SNEGSKA (reference sequence). Trimming pared 3 bases from V and 2 bases from J, leaving 10 bases between. The CDR3 DNA is TGCAGTGCTAGGGAGGATTCGACTAATGAAAAACTGTTTTTT. Protein product: CSAREDSTNEKLFF.

This clonotype was recorded at least ten times. This sequence joins TRBV9 and TRBJ1-2; D unclear. The CDR3 sequence is 12 residues long. V was clipped by 5 bases and J by 0 bases, with 5 bases between them. CDR1 and CDR2 from the germline V gene are SGDLS and YYNGEE. CDR3 sequence (DNA): TGTGCCAGCAGGGAACCTAACTATGGCTACACCTTC. It codes for CASREPNYGYTF.

This clonotype was picked up many times. V and J are TRBV20-1 and TRBJ1-1; tentative D call: TRBD1 (5 bases). V lost 4 bases, J lost 0 bases, and 12 bases lay in between. The CDR3 consists of 14 residues. Germline lookup yields CDR1 DFQATT and CDR2 SNEGSKA (reference sequence). CDR3: CSAIVGHLNTEAFF. For the CDR3, the DNA is TGCAGTGCTATCGTGGGGCATTTGAACACTGAAGCTTTCTTT.

This clonotype was detected many times. V usage is TRBV3-1 and J usage is TRBJ2-7; D remains ambiguous. The germline V gene encodes CDR1 LGHDT and CDR2 YNNKEL (reference sequence). The V end lost 1 base, the J end lost 3 bases, and 4 bases lay between the germline ends. The CDR3 covers 12 residues. The CDR3 DNA reads TGTGCCAGCAGCCAAGGCTTCTACGAGCAGTACTTC. Its protein is CASSQGFYEQYF.

For this clonotype: Being one base from a much bigger clone, this may be a read error. This chain uses TRBV20-1 with TRBJ1-5; D might be TRBD1 (5 bases). CDR1 and CDR2 (germline): DFQATT, SNEGSKA (reference sequence). The CDR3 covers 19 residues. The CDR3 protein is CNASKRGSPELYSNQPQHF. DNA of the CDR3: TGCAATGCTAGTAAAAGGGGCTCCCCCGAGCTCTATAGCAATCAGCCCCAGCATTTT.

At least ten counts were recorded for this clonotype. The V and J genes are TRBV5-1 and TRBJ1-4; TRBD1 might be the D (6 bases). Germline values: CDR1 SGHRS, CDR2 YFSETQ. The V end was cut by 4 bases, the J end by 0 bases, with 16 bases between. The CDR3 loop spans 17 amino acids. The chain's CDR3 is CASSKMSGATTNEKLFF. Here the CDR3 DNA reads TGCGCCAGCAGCAAGATGTCGGGGGCCACAACTAATGAAAAACTGTTTTTT.

Points on this clonotype: Likely a read error: the CDR3 ends without its conserved phenylalanine or tryptophan. The chain links TRBV18 to TRBJ2-3, with unresolved D. V was shortened by 0 bases and J by 1 base, with 11 bases between the two germline ends. The CDR3 contains 16 residues. Germline V gene sequence: CDR1 KGHSH, CDR2 LQKENI. The chain's CDR3 is CASSPPSRGGTDTQYL. The CDR3 bases are TGTGCCAGCTCACCACCGTCTAGAGGCGGCACAGATACGCAGTATCTT.

This clonotype was observed at least ten times. The chain links TRBV7-9 to TRBJ1-2; no clear D. In germline, CDR1 is SEHNR, CDR2 FQNEAQ (reference sequence). The CDR3 extends over 14 amino acids. Between the trimmed V and J ends, which lost 5 bases and 1 base, there was a span of 11 bases. CDR3 in amino acids: CASSGTAVNYGYTF. The CDR3 region has the DNA TGTGCCAGCAGCGGAACCGCGGTTAACTATGGCTACACCTTC.

This clonotype was counted at least ten times. The rearrangement uses TRBV20-1 and TRBJ2-7; TRBD1 matches 8 bases. Trimming cost V 4 bases and J 3 bases; bases outside gene matches: 11. The CDR3 covers 15 residues. Germline V CDR1 and CDR2: DFQATT, SNEGSKA (reference sequence). CDR3 sequence: CSATDPGGFNYEQYF. The DNA for the CDR3 is TGCAGTGCTACCGATCCAGGGGGCTTTAACTACGAGCAGTACTTC.

The rearrangement links TRBV20-1 to TRBJ1-2, with D tentatively TRBD1 (6 bases). Trimming pared 1 base from V and 5 bases from J, leaving 20 bases between. Per germline, CDR1 DFQATT and CDR2 SNEGSKA (reference sequence). The CDR3 contains 16 residues. The CDR3 sequence is CSARGGGTGGGYGYTF. As DNA, the CDR3 is TGCAGTGCTAGAGGAGGCGGGACGGGGGGCGGATATGGCTACACCTTC.

The rearrangement uses TRBV12-3 or TRBV12-4 and TRBJ2-5; 11 positions agree with TRBD2. Losses at the gene ends were 0 bases for V and 5 bases for J; bases not matched to a gene: 8. This CDR3 has 17 amino acids. CDR3 region: CASSLAASGRRGETQYF. CDR3 bases: TGTGCCAGCAGTTTAGCCGCTAGCGGGAGGCGGGGGGAGACCCAGTACTTC.

Many counts were recorded for this clonotype. The chain combines TRBV12-3 or TRBV12-4 with TRBJ2-1; 8 bases line up with TRBD2. J was trimmed by 3 bases and V by 3 bases; bases with no gene match: 1. The CDR3 contains 14 residues. The CDR3 DNA reads TGTGCCAGCAGTTTCACTAGCGGCTACAATGAGCAGTTCTTC. Its protein is CASSFTSGYNEQFF.

This clonotype has a handful of counts. The genes are TRBV7-9 and TRBJ2-3; D is uncertain. CDR1 is SEHNR, CDR2 FQNEAQ, per germline (reference sequence). The CDR3 is 13 amino acids. V dropped 1 base and J dropped 2 bases, with 4 bases sitting between them. Written as DNA, the CDR3 is TGTGCCAGCAGCTTAGATCCCACAGATACGCAGTATTTT. Translating it yields CASSLDPTDTQYF.